Sequencing of this T cell receptor beta chain was carried out in a study of cytomegalovirus exposure and HLA in healthy donors. A word on this clone: Its antigen remains unidentified.

Findings and caveats of the study: In an earlier analysis, most TCR beta V segments were productive about 87% or about 30% of the time. Several V segments, TRBV6-2 and TRBV6-3 among them, could not be told apart and were dropped. A later analysis linked a missense DCLRE1C variant to TCR beta V- and J-gene trimming. Analysis performed later showed TCR beta chains linked to HLA being more clonally expanded than equally common others.

Germline-derived CDR1 and CDR2 are SNHLY and FYNNEI. Trimming left V 8 bases short and J 1 base short, with 5 bases between. The CDR3 has 11 residues. The primer mix had 60 Vbeta and 13 Jbeta primers. Profiled with immunoSEQ multiplex PCR; TCRdb holds only in-frame clones, not every one. The data show more than 150,000 clones, roughly four fifths seen once. The V call is TRBV2, the J call TRBJ1-1, with D uncertain. The material sequenced was PBMCs. This TCR was recovered from a woman younger than 30 in good health and CMV-seropositive. The DNA for the CDR3 is TGTGCCAGCTTGAGGAACACTGAAGCTTTCTTT. This sequence encodes CASLRNTEAFF.